This passage covers 10 T cell receptor beta chains from one sample sequenced in a study of T cell clonality in common variable immunodeficiency. Study-wide findings and caveats: Reportedly, TCR beta sequences from common variable immunodeficiency showed fewer deletions and N-nucleotide insertions.

These receptors' antigens are unknown. The assay was immunoSEQ multiplex PCR, and TCRdb's table has in-frame clones only and misses some. The sample is made up of tens of thousands of clones, none counted only once. The sequenced material came from peripheral blood mononuclear cells. Receptors originate from a human donor with common variable immunodeficiency.

This clone was counted many times. The read comes to an end 3 residues before the CDR3 does, leaving the germline J gene to fill in the end. The chain employs TRBV30 and TRBJ1-6; D ambiguous. V lost 2 bases to trimming and J lost 1 base, with 9 bases between them. This CDR3 has 15 residues. Germline V lookup: CDR1 GTSNPN, CDR2 SVGIG (reference sequence). CDR3 bases read: TGTGCCTGGAGTAAAGCTTGGTCCTATAATTCACCC. Protein: CAWSKAWSYNSP. The full-length CDR3 reads as CAWSKAWSYNSPLHF.

This clone was detected ten times or more. CDR3 DNA (partial): TGTGCCAGCTCACCACCGAAAGGGGGCGGTGAGACC. It encodes CASSPPKGGGET. From start to end, the CDR3 is CASSPPKGGGETQYF. This chain links TRBV18 with TRBJ2-5; TRBD1 aligns across 7 bases. The DNA ends 3 residues before the CDR3 does, and the rest of the CDR3 is filled in from the germline J gene. Losses at the gene ends were 0 bases for V and 5 bases for J; bases not matched to a gene: 6. The CDR3 has 15 residues. CDR1 KGHSH and CDR2 LQKENI come from the germline V gene.

This clone has ten or more counts. The sequence runs out 3 residues before the end of the CDR3; the remainder is reconstructed from the germline J gene. The V call is TRBV6-4, the J call TRBJ1-1, with a weak D call TRBD1 (6 bases). Germline CDR1 reads MRHNA; CDR2 reads SNTAGT. With 6 bases removed from V and 1 base from J, the gap between germline ends came to 9 bases. This CDR3 is 13 amino acids long. CDR3 amino acids: CASRQGPNTEAFF. Partial CDR3 DNA: TGTGCCAGCAGACAGGGACCGAACACTGAA.

This clone was counted between two and nine times. The CDR3 end falls 3 residues outside the read, so it is completed with the germline J gene. The chain is built from TRBV2 and TRBJ1-4; 9 bases match TRBD1. With 4 bases clipped from V and 6 bases from J, the junction kept 6 bases outside the gene matches. The CDR3 sequence is 15 residues long. The germline gives CDR1 SNHLY, CDR2 FYNNEI. CDR3 amino acids: CASSGTGTGYEKLFF. Incomplete CDR3 DNA: TGTGCCAGCAGTGGTACCGGGACAGGGTATGAAAAA.

This clone was picked up a small number of times. Read sequence stops 3 residues before the CDR3 end, and the germline J gene provides the missing end. The rearrangement uses TRBV7-8 and TRBJ2-7, with a tentative D call TRBD1 (6 bases). This CDR3 is built from 14 residues. Germline V lookup: CDR1 SGHVS, CDR2 FQNEAQ. V was trimmed by 6 bases and J by 1 base, leaving 13 bases between them. Incomplete CDR3 DNA: TGTGCCAGCAGGAAACTGACAGGATCCTACGAG. It specifies CASRKLTGSYE. The full-length CDR3 reads as CASRKLTGSYEQYF.

This clone was seen ten or more times. The read terminates 3 residues before the CDR3 end, so the remaining end is supplied by the germline J gene. The chain uses TRBV5-1 and TRBJ2-3, with TRBD1 identical over 10 bases. Germline V gives CDR1 SGHRS, CDR2 YFSETQ. With V trimmed by 0 bases and J by 6 bases, 10 bases remained unmatched. CDR3 length: 17 amino acids. The sequenced CDR3 bases are TGCGCCAGCAGCTTGGATCCCCCCGGGACAGGGGCCGATACG. Translated, it gives CASSLDPPGTGADT. Given in full, the CDR3 is CASSLDPPGTGADTQYF.

The CDR3 bases that were read are TGTGCCAGCAGCCAAGGGAGCGGGATCCCGGGCAATGAG. Protein sequence: CASSQGSGIPGNE. The whole CDR3 protein reads CASSQGSGIPGNEQFF. The chain recombines TRBV16 with TRBJ2-1; 7 bases are a match to TRBD2. The CDR3 end falls 3 residues outside the read, so it is completed with the germline J gene. The J segment lost 6 bases and the V segment lost 2 bases, leaving 10 bases of the junction unmatched. Looked up from germline, CDR1 is KGHSY and CDR2 is FQNENV. The length of the CDR3 is 16 residues.

This clone was observed a few times. The read comes to an end 3 residues before the CDR3 does, leaving the germline J gene to fill in the end. The V gene is TRBV7-6, the J gene TRBJ1-2, with 7 bases matching TRBD1. Germline loops: CDR1 SGHVS, CDR2 FNYEAQ. This CDR3 spans 16 amino acids. The J segment lost 4 bases and the V segment lost 5 bases, leaving 13 bases of the junction unmatched. Incomplete CDR3 DNA: TGTGCCAGCAGCCCCCCTAGGGACAGAGATTTCTATGGC. Translating gives CASSPPRDRDFYG. The whole CDR3 region reads CASSPPRDRDFYGYTF.

This clone was counted ten times or more. The CDR3 end is not reached by the read, which stops 3 residues before it; the germline J gene fills it in. The chain combines TRBV5-1 with TRBJ2-3, with D unclear. Germline CDR1 SGHRS, CDR2 YFSETQ. The ends were cut back, 8 bases at V and 0 bases at J, with 13 bases in the middle. The CDR3 totals 14 residues. CDR3 region: CASIKGASTDTQYF. The CDR3 bases that were read are TGCGCCAGTATCAAGGGTGCTAGCACAGATACG.

This clone appeared many times. The sequenced fragment ends 3 residues before the CDR3 boundary, so the rest is inferred from the germline J gene. The genes are TRBV2 and TRBJ2-1; 11 nucleotides align to TRBD2. J lost 4 bases, V lost 6 bases, and 8 bases had no gene match. CDR1 SNHLY and CDR2 FYNNEI come from the germline V gene. The CDR3 runs to 16 residues. CDR3 DNA (partial): TGTGCCAGCAGAGCAAGAACTAGCGGGGGATACAATGAG. Amino acids: CASRARTSGGYNE. The complete CDR3 reads CASRARTSGGYNEQFF.